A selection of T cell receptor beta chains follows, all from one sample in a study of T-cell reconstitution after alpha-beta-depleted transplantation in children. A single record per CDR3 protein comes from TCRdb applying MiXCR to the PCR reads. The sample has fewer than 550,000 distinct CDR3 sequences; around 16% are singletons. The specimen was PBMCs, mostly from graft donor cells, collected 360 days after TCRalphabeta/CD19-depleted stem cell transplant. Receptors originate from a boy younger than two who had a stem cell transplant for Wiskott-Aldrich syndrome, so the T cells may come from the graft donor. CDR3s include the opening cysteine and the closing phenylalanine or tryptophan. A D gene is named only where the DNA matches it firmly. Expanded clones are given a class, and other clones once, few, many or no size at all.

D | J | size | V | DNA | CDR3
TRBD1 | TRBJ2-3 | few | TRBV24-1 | TGTGCCACCAGTGATTTGAGATGGGACAGGGGCGCAGATACGCAGTATTTT | CATSDLRWDRGADTQYF
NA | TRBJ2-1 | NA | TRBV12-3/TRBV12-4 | TGTGCCAGCAGTTTAGCTCTCGACTACAGGAGGAGTGAGCAGTTCTTC | CASSLALDYRRSEQFF
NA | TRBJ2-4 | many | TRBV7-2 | TGTGCCAGCAGCTTAGGAGACATTCAGTACTTC | CASSLGDIQYF
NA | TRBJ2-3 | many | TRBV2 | TGTGCCAGCAATGGACTGAGAGGTGATACGCAGTATTTT | CASNGLRGDTQYF
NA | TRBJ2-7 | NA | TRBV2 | TGTGCCAGCAGTGAACAGGGTCGCCGCTACGAGCAGTACTTC | CASSEQGRRYEQYF
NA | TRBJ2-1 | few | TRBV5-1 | TGCGCCAGCAGGGATTTAATTGAGCAGTTCTTC | CASRDLIEQFF
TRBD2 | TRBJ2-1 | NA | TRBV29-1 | TGCAGCGTCGCTTATGGTAGCGGGATGGACAATGAGCAGTTCTTC | CSVAYGSGMDNEQFF
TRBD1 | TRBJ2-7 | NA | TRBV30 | TGTGCCTGGAAAAGCAGGGGGTACGAGCAGTACTTC | CAWKSRGYEQYF
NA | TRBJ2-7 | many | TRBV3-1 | TGTGCCAGCAGCCAAGATCGAGGCGAGCAGTACTTC | CASSQDRGEQYF
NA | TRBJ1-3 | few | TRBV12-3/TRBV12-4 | TGTGCCAGCAGTTTAGGGATCCTCGGAAACACCATATATTTT | CASSLGILGNTIYF
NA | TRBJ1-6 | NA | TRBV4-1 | TGCGCCAGCAGCCAAGCCTATTCACCCCTCCACTTT | CASSQAYSPLHF
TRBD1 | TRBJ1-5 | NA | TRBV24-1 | TGTGCCACCAGTGATGGACAGGGATCGTATAGCAATCAGCCCCAGCATTTT | CATSDGQGSYSNQPQHF
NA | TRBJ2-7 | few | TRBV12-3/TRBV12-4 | TGTGCCAGCCGGCCCCAGGGAAGCGAGCAGTACTTC | CASRPQGSEQYF
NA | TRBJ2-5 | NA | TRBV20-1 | TGCAGTGCTAGAGCCCCGGTGAAAGAGACCCAGTACTTC | CSARAPVKETQYF
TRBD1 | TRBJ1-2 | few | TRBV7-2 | TGTGCCAGCAGCCTGTTTACCACAGGGGAGTACGGCTACACCTTC | CASSLFTTGEYGYTF
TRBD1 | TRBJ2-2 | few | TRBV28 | TGTGCCAGCAGTTTACCTCGACAGGGGACCGGGGAGCTGTTTTTT | CASSLPRQGTGELFF
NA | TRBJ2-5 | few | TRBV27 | TGTGCCAGCAGTTTATCCGGCCTGGGGACCCAGTACTTC | CASSLSGLGTQYF
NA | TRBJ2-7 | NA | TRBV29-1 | TGCAGCGTCGGCGCAGGAGGACAGATATGGTTC | CSVGAGGQIWF
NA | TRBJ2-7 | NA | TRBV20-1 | TGCAGGATTCCAGGGGATTCGTACTTC | CRIPGDSYF
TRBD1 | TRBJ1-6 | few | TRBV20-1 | TGCAGTGCTAGAGATCATCAGGGGGATAATTCACCCCTCCACTTT | CSARDHQGDNSPLHF
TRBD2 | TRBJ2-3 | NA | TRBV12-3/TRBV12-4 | TGTGCCAGCAGTATGGGACTAGCGTCAAGTCCGCAGTATTTT | CASSMGLASSPQYF
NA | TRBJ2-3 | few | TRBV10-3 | TGTGCCATCAGGGGCAGAAGCACAGATACGCAGTATTTT | CAIRGRSTDTQYF
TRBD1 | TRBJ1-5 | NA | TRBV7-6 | TGTGCCAGCAACGCTTCCGGCCGACAGGGAGATCAGCCCCAGCATTTT | CASNASGRQGDQPQHF
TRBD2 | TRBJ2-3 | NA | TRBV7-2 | TGTGCCAGCGGGACTAGCGGACGCACAGATACGCAGTATTTT | CASGTSGRTDTQYF
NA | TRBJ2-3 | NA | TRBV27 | TGTGCCAGCAGCTCCGCTCGCGGAACCACAGATACGCAGTATTTT | CASSSARGTTDTQYF
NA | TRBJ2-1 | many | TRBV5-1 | TGCGCCAGCAGCTTGGTAGGGGCGTACAATGAGCAGTTCTTC | CASSLVGAYNEQFF
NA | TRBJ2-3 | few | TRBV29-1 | TGCAGCGTTGAAGGGGTGAGAGGGAGCACAGATACGCAGTATTTT | CSVEGVRGSTDTQYF
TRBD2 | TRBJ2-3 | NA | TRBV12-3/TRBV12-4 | TGTGCCAGCACCCGGGGTAGCGGGAGCTATACGCAGTATTTT | CASTRGSGSYTQYF
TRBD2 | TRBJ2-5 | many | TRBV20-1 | TGCAGTGCTAGCGGTACGGGGGGTATCACCCAAGAGACCCAGTACTTC | CSASGTGGITQETQYF
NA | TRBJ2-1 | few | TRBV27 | TGTGCCAGCAAGACAGGATACTACAATGAGCAGTTCTTC | CASKTGYYNEQFF
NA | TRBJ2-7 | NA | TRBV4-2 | TGTGCCACCCGGGGGGCCTCCTACGAGCAGTACTTC | CATRGASYEQYF
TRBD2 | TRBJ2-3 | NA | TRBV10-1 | TGCGCCAGCAGTGATGGACTAGCGGGGGTTCAGTATTTT | CASSDGLAGVQYF
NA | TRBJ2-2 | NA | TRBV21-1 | TGTGCCAGCAGCAAACTAAGTAAGGCCGGGGAGCTGTTTTTT | CASSKLSKAGELFF
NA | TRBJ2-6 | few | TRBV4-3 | TGCGCCAGCAGCCACGAATCGCCTGGGGCCAACGTCCTGACTTTC | CASSHESPGANVLTF
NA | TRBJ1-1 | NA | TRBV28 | TGTGCCAGCAGTCGCCCGACAGGTGAAGCTTTCTTT | CASSRPTGEAFF
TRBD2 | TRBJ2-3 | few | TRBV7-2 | TGTGCCAGCAGCTTAAGAGCGGGAGGTGATACGCAGTATTTT | CASSLRAGGDTQYF
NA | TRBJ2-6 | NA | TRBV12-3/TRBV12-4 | TGTGCCAGCATGTGGGGGCCTCCTGGGGCCAACGTCCTGACTTTC | CASMWGPPGANVLTF
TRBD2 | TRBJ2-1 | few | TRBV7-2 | TGTGCCAGCAGCTTAGTCACTAGCGGGAGTAATATTGAGCAGTTCTTC | CASSLVTSGSNIEQFF
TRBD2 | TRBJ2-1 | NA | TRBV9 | TGTGCCAGCAGCGTAGGGGGACTAGCGGGAGAGGTTGAGCAGTTCTTC | CASSVGGLAGEVEQFF
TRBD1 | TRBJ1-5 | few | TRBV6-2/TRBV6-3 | TGTGCCAGCAGTTCGAGGACAGGGGCTTTCAATCAGCCCCAGCATTTT | CASSSRTGAFNQPQHF
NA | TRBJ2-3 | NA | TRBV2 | TGTGCCAGCAGGGAGTGGGGGAGCATACCAGATACGCAGTATTTT | CASREWGSIPDTQYF
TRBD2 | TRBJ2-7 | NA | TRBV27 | TGTGCCAGCAGTTCATTCGCGACTAGCGGGAGGCTTCCGTACTTC | CASSSFATSGRLPYF
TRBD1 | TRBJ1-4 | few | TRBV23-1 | TGCGCCAGCAGCCAAGGGGACAGGGTTTATGGAAAACTGTTTTTT | CASSQGDRVYGKLFF
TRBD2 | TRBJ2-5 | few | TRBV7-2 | TGTGCCAGCAGCCTATACGGACTAGCGGGGGCCCAGGGGACCCAGTACTTC | CASSLYGLAGAQGTQYF
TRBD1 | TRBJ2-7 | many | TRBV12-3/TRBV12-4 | TGTGCCAGCGGGACAGGGCCCTACGAGCAGTACTTC | CASGTGPYEQYF
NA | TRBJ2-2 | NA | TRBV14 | TGTGCCAGCAGCCGACGGGGTTGGTCCGGGGAGCTGTTTTTT | CASSRRGWSGELFF
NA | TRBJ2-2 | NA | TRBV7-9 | TGTGCCAGCAGCCCAGCGCACGCCGGGGAGCTGTTTTTT | CASSPAHAGELFF
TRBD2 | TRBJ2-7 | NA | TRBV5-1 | TGCGCCAGCAGCAGCACCGGACTAGGGGTCGGCGAGCAGTACTTC | CASSSTGLGVGEQYF
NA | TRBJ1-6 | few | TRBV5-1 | TGCGCCAGCAGCTTAAGGACTGTGGGTTCACCCCTCCACTTT | CASSLRTVGSPLHF
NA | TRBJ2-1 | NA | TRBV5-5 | TGTGCCAGCAGCCCGGGACTTTCCTACAATGAGCAGTTCTTC | CASSPGLSYNEQFF
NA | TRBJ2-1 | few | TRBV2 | TGTGCCAGTACGGGGGACTCCTACAATGAGCAGTTCTTC | CASTGDSYNEQFF
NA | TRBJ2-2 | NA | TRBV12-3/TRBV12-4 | TGTGCCAGCAGTTTATCCAATTTCCACGGGGAGCTGTTTTTT | CASSLSNFHGELFF
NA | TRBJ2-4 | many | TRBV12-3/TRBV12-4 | TGTGCCAGCAGTTTAGACCGGCAGGGAGCCAAAAACATTCAGTACTTC | CASSLDRQGAKNIQYF
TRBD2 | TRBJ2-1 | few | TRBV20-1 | TGCAGTGCTAGAGTGGGGGGGGGTCACAATGAGCAGTTCTTC | CSARVGGGHNEQFF
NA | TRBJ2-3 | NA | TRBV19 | TGTGCCAGTACCTTTGGGCTAGCGTTTGGCACAGATACGCAGTATTTT | CASTFGLAFGTDTQYF
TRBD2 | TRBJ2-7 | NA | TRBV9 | TGTGCCAGCAGCGCTAGCGGGGGGGGTCTCTACGAGCAGTACTTC | CASSASGGGLYEQYF
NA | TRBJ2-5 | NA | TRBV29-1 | TGCAGCGTTGAAGATTATGGAGGGCATACGATCCAAGAGACCCAGTACTTC | CSVEDYGGHTIQETQYF
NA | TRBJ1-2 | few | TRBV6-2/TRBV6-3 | TGTGCCAGCACAGCTAACTATGGCTACACCTTC | CASTANYGYTF